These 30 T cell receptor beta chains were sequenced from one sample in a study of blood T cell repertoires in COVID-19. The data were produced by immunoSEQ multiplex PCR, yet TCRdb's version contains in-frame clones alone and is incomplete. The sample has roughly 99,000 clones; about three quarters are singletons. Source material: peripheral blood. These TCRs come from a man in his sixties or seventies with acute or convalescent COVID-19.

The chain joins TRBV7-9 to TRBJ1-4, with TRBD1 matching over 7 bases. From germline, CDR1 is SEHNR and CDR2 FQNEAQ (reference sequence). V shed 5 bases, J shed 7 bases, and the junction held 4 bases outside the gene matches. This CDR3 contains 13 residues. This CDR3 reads CASSTGAGEKLFF. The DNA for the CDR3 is TGTGCCAGCAGCACAGGGGCTGGTGAAAAACTGTTTTTT.

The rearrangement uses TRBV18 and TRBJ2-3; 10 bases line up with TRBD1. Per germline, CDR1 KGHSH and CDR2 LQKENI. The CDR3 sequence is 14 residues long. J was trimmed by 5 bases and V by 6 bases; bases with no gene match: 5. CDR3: CASSRGQGGDTQYF. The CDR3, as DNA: TGTGCCAGCTCTCGCGGACAGGGGGGAGATACGCAGTATTTT.

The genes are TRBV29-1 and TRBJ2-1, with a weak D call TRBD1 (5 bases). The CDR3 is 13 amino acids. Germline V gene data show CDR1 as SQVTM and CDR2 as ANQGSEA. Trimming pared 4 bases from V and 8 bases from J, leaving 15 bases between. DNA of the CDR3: TGCAGCGTTGGAATGGGGCAGTGGGATGAGCAGTTCTTC. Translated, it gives CSVGMGQWDEQFF.

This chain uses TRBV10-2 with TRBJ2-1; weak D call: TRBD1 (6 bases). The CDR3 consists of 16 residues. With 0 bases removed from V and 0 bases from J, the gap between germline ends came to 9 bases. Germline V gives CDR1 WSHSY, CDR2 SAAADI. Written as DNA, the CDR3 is TGCGCCAGCAGTGAGTCCGACAGGAGCTCCTACAATGAGCAGTTCTTC. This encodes CASSESDRSSYNEQFF.

CDR3 in amino acids: CASLAGNYGYTF. Here the CDR3 DNA reads TGTGCCAGCTTAGCAGGGAACTATGGCTACACCTTC. The chain carries TRBV6-5 and TRBJ1-2, with D maybe TRBD1 (5 bases). Trimming pared 8 bases from V and 2 bases from J, leaving 9 bases between. The CDR3 covers 12 residues. Per the germline V gene, CDR1 is MNHEY and CDR2 is SVGAGI.

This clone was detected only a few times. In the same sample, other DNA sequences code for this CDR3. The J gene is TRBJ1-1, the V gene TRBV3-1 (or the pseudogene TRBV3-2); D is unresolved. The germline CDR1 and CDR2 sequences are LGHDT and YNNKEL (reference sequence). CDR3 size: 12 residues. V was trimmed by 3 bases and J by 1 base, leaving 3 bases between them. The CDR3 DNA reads TGTGCCAGCAGCCAGGCGAACACTGAAGCTTTCTTT. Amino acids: CASSQANTEAFF.

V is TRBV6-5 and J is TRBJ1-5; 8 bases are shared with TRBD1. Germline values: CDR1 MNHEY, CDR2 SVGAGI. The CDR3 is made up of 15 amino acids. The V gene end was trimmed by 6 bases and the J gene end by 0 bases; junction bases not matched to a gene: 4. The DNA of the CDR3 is TGTGCCAGCAGACGACAGGGGAATAGCAATCAGCCCCAGCATTTT. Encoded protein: CASRRQGNSNQPQHF.

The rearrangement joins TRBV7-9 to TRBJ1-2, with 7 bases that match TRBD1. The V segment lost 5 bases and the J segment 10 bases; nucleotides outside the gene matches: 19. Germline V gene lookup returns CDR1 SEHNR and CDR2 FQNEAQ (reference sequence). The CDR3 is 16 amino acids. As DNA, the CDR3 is TGTGCCAGCAGCACAGGGGTATCAGGGGACGCTCGTGACTACACCTTC. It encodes CASSTGVSGDARDYTF.

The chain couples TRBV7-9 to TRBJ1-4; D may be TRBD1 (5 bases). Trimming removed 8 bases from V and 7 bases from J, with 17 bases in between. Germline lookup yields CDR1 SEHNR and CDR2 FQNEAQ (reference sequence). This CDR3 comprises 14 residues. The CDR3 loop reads CASRLHQGTEKLFF. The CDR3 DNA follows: TGTGCCAGCCGGCTTCATCAGGGAACTGAAAAACTGTTTTTT.

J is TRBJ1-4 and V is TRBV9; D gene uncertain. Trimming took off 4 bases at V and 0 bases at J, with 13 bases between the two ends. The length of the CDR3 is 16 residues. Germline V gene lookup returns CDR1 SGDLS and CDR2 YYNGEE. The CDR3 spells CASSLSLDATNEKLFF. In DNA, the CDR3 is TGTGCCAGCAGCCTAAGTCTAGATGCAACTAATGAAAAACTGTTTTTT.

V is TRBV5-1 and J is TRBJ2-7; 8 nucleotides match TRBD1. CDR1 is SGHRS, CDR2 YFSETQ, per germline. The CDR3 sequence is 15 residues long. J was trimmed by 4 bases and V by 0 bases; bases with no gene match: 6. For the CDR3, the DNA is TGCGCCAGCAGCTTGGCCGGGACAGGCCGATACGAGCAGTACTTC. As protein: CASSLAGTGRYEQYF.

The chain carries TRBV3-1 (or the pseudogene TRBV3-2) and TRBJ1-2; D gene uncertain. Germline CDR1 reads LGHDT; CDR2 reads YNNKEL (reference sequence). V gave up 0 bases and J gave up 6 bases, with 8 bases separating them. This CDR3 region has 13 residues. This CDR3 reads CASSQDRGNGYTF. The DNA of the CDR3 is TGTGCCAGCAGCCAAGATAGAGGGAATGGCTACACCTTC.

The CDR3 DNA follows: TGTGCCAGTACCCTCGGGGGGGCCACTGGAAACACCATATATTTT. It codes for CASTLGGATGNTIYF. This chain uses TRBV19 with TRBJ1-3, with a weak D call TRBD1 (6 bases). Trimming shortened V by 7 bases and J by 2 bases, and 15 bases separated the two germline ends. This CDR3 comprises 15 residues. Per the germline V gene, CDR1 is LNHDA and CDR2 is SQIVND (reference sequence).

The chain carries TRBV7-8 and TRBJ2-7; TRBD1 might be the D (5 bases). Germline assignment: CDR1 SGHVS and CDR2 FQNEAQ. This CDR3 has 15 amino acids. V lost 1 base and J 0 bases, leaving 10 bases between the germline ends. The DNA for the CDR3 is TGTGCCAGCAGCTTAGTCCAGGGAACCTCCTACGAGCAGTACTTC. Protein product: CASSLVQGTSYEQYF.

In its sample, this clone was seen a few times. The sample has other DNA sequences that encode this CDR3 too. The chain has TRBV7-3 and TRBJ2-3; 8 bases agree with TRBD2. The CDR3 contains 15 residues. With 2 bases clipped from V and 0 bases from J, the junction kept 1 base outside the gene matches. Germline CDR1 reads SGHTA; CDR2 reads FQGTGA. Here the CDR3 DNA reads TGTGCCAGCAGCTTAGCGGGGGGCAGCACAGATACGCAGTATTTT. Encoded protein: CASSLAGGSTDTQYF.

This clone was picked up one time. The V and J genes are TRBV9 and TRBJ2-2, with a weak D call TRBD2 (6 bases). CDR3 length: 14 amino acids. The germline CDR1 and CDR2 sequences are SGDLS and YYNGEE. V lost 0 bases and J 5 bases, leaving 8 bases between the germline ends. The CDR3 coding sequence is TGTGCCAGCAGCGTAGGGAGGGGTACCGGGGAGCTGTTTTTT. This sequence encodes CASSVGRGTGELFF.

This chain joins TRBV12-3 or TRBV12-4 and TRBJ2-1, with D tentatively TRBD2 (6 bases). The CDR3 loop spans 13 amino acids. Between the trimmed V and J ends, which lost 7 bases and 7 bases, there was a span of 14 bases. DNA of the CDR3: TGTGCCAGCACCTTGGCGGGGTTGAATGAGCAGTTCTTC. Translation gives CASTLAGLNEQFF.

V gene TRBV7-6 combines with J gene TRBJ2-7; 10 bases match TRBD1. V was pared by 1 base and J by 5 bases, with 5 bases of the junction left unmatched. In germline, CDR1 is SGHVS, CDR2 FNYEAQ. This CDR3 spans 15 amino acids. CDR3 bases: TGTGCCAGCAGCTTAGATTGGGACAGGGGCCACGAGCAGTACTTC. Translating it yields CASSLDWDRGHEQYF.

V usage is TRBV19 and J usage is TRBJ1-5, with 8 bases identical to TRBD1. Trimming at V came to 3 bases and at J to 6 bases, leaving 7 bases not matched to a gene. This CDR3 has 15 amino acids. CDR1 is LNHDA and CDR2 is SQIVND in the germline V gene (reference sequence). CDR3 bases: TGTGCCAGTAGTATCGCAGGGGGCGGGGGTCAGCCCCAGCATTTT. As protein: CASSIAGGGGQPQHF.

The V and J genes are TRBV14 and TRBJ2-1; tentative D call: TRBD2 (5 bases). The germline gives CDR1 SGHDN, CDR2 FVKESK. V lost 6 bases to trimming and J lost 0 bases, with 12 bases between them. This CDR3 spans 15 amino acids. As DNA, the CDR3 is TGTGCCAGCAGGTCTAGCTTTAGCTCCTACAATGAGCAGTTCTTC. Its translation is CASRSSFSSYNEQFF.

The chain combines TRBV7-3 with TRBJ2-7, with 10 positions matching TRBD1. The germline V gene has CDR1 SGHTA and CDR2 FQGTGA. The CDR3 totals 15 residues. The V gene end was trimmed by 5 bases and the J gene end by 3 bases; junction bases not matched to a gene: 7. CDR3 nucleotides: TGTGCCAGCAGCCCCCGACAGGGGGCCTTCTACGAGCAGTACTTC. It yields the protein CASSPRQGAFYEQYF.

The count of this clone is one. DNA for the CDR3: TGCGCCAGCAGCTTCCTGACAGGGACAGATACGCAGTATTTT. It specifies CASSFLTGTDTQYF. This chain uses TRBV5-1 with TRBJ2-3; TRBD1 matches at 7 bases. V shed 2 bases, J shed 3 bases, and the junction held 3 bases outside the gene matches. The germline V gene encodes CDR1 SGHRS and CDR2 YFSETQ. This CDR3 has 14 amino acids.

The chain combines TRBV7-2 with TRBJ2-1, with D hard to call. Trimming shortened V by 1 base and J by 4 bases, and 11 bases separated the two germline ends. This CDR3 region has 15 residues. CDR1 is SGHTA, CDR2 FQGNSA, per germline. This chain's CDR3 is CASSLGAAPYNEQFF. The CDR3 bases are TGTGCCAGCAGCTTAGGGGCAGCCCCGTACAATGAGCAGTTCTTC. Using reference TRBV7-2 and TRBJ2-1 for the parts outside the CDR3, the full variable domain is GAGVSQSPSNKVTEKGKDVELRCDPISGHTALYWYRQSLGQGLEFLIYFQGNSAPDKSGLPSDRFSAERTGGSVSTLTIQRTQQEDSAVYLCASSLGAAPYNEQFFGPGTRLTVL.

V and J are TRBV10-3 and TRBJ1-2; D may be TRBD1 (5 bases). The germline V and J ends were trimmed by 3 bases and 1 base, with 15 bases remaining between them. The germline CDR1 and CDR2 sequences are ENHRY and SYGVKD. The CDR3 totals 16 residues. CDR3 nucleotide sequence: TGTGCCATCAGTGACGACAGCCCGACGCTTAACTATGGCTACACCTTC. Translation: CAISDDSPTLNYGYTF.

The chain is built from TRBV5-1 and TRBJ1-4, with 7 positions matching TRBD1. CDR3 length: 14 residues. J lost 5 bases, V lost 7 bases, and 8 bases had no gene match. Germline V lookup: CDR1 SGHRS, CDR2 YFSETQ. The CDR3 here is CASGYRGENEKLFF. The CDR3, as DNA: TGCGCCAGCGGATACAGGGGAGAGAATGAAAAACTGTTTTTT. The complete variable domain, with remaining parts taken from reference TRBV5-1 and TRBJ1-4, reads KAGVTQTPRYLIKTRGQQVTLSCSPISGHRSVSWYQQTPGQGLQFLFEYFSETQRNKGNFPGRFSGRQFSNSRSEMNVSTLELGDSALYLCASGYRGENEKLFFGSGTQLSVL.

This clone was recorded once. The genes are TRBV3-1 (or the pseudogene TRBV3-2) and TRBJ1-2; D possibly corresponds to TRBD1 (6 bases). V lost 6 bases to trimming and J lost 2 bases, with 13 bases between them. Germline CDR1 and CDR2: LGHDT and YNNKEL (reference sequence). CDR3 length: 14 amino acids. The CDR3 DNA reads TGTGCCAGCAGGAGCAGGGGCACCAACTATGGCTACACCTTC. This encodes CASRSRGTNYGYTF.

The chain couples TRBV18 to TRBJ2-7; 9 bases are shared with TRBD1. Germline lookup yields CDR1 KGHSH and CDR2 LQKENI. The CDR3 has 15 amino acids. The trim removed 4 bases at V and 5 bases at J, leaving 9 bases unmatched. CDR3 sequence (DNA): TGTGCCAGCTCACTGAGGACAGGGGTAGGCCACGAGCAGTACTTC. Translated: CASSLRTGVGHEQYF.

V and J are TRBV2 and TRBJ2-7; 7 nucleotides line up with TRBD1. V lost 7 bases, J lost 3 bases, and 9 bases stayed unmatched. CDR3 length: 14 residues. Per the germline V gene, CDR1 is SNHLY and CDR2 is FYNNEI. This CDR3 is CASKEDRRNYEQYF. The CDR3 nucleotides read TGTGCCAGCAAAGAGGACAGGCGAAACTACGAGCAGTACTTC.

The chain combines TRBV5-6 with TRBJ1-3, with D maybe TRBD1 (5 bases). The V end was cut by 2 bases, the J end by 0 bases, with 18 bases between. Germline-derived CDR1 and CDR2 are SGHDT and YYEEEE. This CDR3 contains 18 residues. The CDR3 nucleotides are TGTGCCAGCAGCTTTGTTTTCGGGGGGGAATACTCTGGAAACACCATATATTTT. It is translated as CASSFVFGGEYSGNTIYF.

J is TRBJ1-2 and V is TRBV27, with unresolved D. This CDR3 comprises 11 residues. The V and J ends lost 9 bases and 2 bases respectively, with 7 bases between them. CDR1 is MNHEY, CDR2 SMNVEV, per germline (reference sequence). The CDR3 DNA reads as TGTGCCAGGCGGGTGAACTATGGCTACACCTTC. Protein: CARRVNYGYTF.